The clone carrying this TCR beta chain has a single count. Its antigen is currently unknown. V was clipped by 0 bases and J by 5 bases, with 13 bases between them. This CDR3 has 15 residues. Germline values: CDR1 LNHNV, CDR2 YYDKDF (reference sequence). This sample is drawn from a study of graft-versus-host responses after intestinal transplantation. Sequenced by immunoSEQ multiplex PCR; TCRdb stores in-frame clones only, minus some. Of more than 65,000 clones listed, 90% to 95% are singletons. V usage is TRBV15 and J usage is TRBJ2-5; TRBD2 is a possible D gene (6 bases). The TCR sequence derives from a human donor who received an intestinal transplant. The sample was unstimulated CD8+ T cells sorted from spleen or lymph node cells, taken before intestinal transplant. The CDR3 DNA reads TGTGCCACCAGCAGAGATCTTGGGGGGAGGGAGACCCAGTACTTC. Protein product: CATSRDLGGRETQYF.